The clone carrying this T cell receptor (beta chain) occurred many times. Its antigen is unknown. The CDR3 is 13 amino acids. V gave up 5 bases and J gave up 7 bases, with 14 bases separating them. From germline, CDR1 is SEHNR and CDR2 FQNEAQ (reference sequence). Together with thyroid ultrasound, orbital computed tomography, serum thyroxine and TRAb, clinical symptoms were used for diagnoses. The data stem from a study of T cells in Graves' hyperthyroidism and ophthalmopathy. RNA transcripts provided the source from which TCR beta CDR3 regions were amplified. Carried out on the TCR CDR3, a first-round RT-PCR used the HTBI primer set. TCRdb called the multiplex PCR reads again in MiXCR, with one record for every CDR3 protein. The sample lists 500,000 to 750,000 distinct CDR3 sequences; 35% to 55% were seen once. Study-wide results and caveats: Most thyroid clonotypes expanded above 0.001 were also detected in blood.

Sequencing used peripheral blood or thyroid tissue (not recorded which). The rearrangement uses TRBV7-9 and TRBJ1-1; D possibly corresponds to TRBD1 (6 bases). This clonotype was obtained from a woman under 30 with Graves' hyperthyroidism. CDR3 bases: TGTGCCAGCAGCAAGGGGGTCTCAGATGAAGCTTTCTTT. This gives the protein CASSKGVSDEAFF.